This T cell receptor (beta chain) was obtained from a study of pediatric ulcerative colitis (dated by TCRdb to about 2019). Describing the broader study: Several ulcerative colitis patients had pancolitis and two had left-sided colitis, with histology consistent with ulcerative colitis in all. From nine newly diagnosed, treatment-naive pediatric ulcerative colitis patients and four non-IBD control children, paired blood and rectal samples were collected. By Pediatric Ulcerative Colitis Activity Index, mild disease was classified in a couple of patients, moderate disease in several and acute severe colitis in three. The paper's findings and limits, for the study overall: The healthy control group was small, consisting of only four individuals. Clonal overlap between a subject's own blood and rectum was significantly greater in ulcerative colitis patients than in controls, which suggests more T cell trafficking to inflamed tissue. A couple of patients' blood samples yielded substantially fewer templates for technical reasons and were excluded from blood-rectal overlap analysis. Two rectal CDR3 clonotypes were detected in all ulcerative colitis patients and were not detected in any of the controls. Features of the rectal repertoire distinguished controls, mild-moderate colitis patients and acute severe colitis patients, and in acute severe colitis rectal diversity was lower because of clonal expansions. Blood-derived T cells may have been included in the rectal pinch biopsies, particularly in patients with overt colitis. Repertoires were derived from total lymphocyte DNA, so rare subsets such as regulatory T cells may have patterns not reflected.

During colonoscopy, one to two pinch biopsies were obtained from the rectum for research purposes. Before the diagnostic colonoscopy, none of the ulcerative colitis patients had been given any immunosuppressive medication. Rectal biopsies were digested with proteinase K before DNA isolation. The Wizard kit (Promega) was used to extract genomic DNA from the blood and intestinal samples. A note on this clone: Which antigen it targets is not known. No base quality information exists; no much larger clone differs at one position.

Measured from the cysteine to the phenylalanine, the CDR3 is 14 residues long. The kept DNA is CDR3 alone, 42 bases in frame from the first base. From the germline V gene (reference sequence), CDR1 is LNHDA and CDR2 is SQIVND. The junction carries 4 bases between V and J, which are trimmed by 2 bases and 0 bases respectively. Using the immunoSEQ TRB Survey service, rearranged CDR3 beta regions were amplified from genomic DNA with multiplex V and J primers. To keep depth equal across samples, survey-level sequencing depth of up to 500,000 reads per sample was applied. Libraries were purified, pooled and sequenced on Illumina technology. Per the source publication's procedure: immunoSEQ online tools were used for productive clonality, sample overlap, pairwise scatters, CDR3 beta length, V/D/J gene usage and productiveness. Calculated diversity was defined as the number of unique rearrangements divided by total templates, multiplied by 100, and Shannon and Simpson indices were computed as well. Principal component analysis was performed on Z-score normalized data with the R prcomp function and the ggbiplot package. Blood-rectal clonal overlap within each subject was quantified with Morisita's index. This immuneACCESS table, as held by TCRdb, lists in-frame sequences with V and J called but not all clones. Of the missing ones, under half trace to an unresolved V gene in checked studies; the others have no known cause. Clonal size and the V and J genes are those of that table, whereas D and trimming came from the DNA. The sample yields tens of thousands of clones; about three quarters were counted once. In total, the top ten clones hold roughly 0.7% of the sample.

The specimen was gut tissue. The V and J segments used are TRBV19 and TRBJ1-4; no D segment can be confidently identified. The clonotype was recovered from a boy aged 5 to 17 with moderate ulcerative colitis. The CDR3 reads CASSIQATNEKLFF. The DNA sequence is TGTGCCAGTAGTATACAGGCAACTAATGAAAAACTGTTTTTT.